This TCR beta chain was documented in a study of cytomegalovirus exposure and HLA in healthy donors (dated by TCRdb to about 2017). Turning to the overall study: An earlier analysis of approximately 600 of the donors reported 250 to 300 Gb of sequence data and 100 million to 140 million unique TCR beta sequences from about 180 million T cells. An early release that covered roughly 600 HLA-typed donors contained approximately 300 gigabases of sequencing data and tens of millions of unique TCR sequences. Of the approximately 370 genotyped donors, less than 90% were placed in the genetic ancestry cluster associated with self-reported Caucasian donors. The study was designed to test whether signatures of past pathogen exposure could be identified by cataloging public T cell receptors. The T cell repertoires of several hundred subjects were profiled by immunosequencing and related to cytomegalovirus serostatus. A separate validation cohort of roughly 130 different subjects was used in addition to the 666-subject first cohort. To predict cytomegalovirus infection status, the study combined high-throughput TCR immunosequencing, statistical association of individual TCRs with disease status, and machine learning. A later analysis re-analyzed previously published TCR beta repertoires from hundreds of donors and added high-resolution HLA genotyping to study TCR occurrence patterns. The later analysis used no new phenotypic data to find candidate immune exposures, relying instead on TCR beta sequences and their occurrence across donors. In an earlier analysis of roughly 600 of the donors, high-throughput TCR beta sequencing was used to judge whether each TCR beta V gene segment behaved as functional or pseudogenic. Donor age, sex, ethnicity and CMV serostatus were compiled alongside the repertoire data. A later genetic analysis used genome-wide SNP genotypes for about 65% of the 666 donors, treating that subset as a discovery cohort. Every repertoire in the discovery cohort had been generated on one and the same sequencing platform. Both class I and class II loci were covered by HLA typing, at four-digit resolution. Typing coverage varied by locus: roughly 620-630 donors for A, B, C, DRB1 and DQB1; some 520 for DQA1; 606 for DPA1; roughly 470 for DPB1. Because of strong linkage in the cohort, roughly five DR-DQ haplotypes were treated as single units for association and clustering. On average, around 230,000 unique TCR beta nucleotide sequences were sequenced per donor among some 430 genotyped donors of the cohort, with about 17% of those sequences being non-productive.

In total, approximately 690 healthy bone marrow donors made up the cohort. At the time of sampling, every cohort member was nominally healthy, though immune exposures that went unrecorded were likely present. The donor tested CMV seronegative and was one of the 352 seronegative cohort members. A peripheral blood sample was provided by each donor, and peripheral blood mononuclear cells were used for TCR beta sequencing. The Qiagen DNeasy Blood Extraction Kit was used to extract genomic DNA from the blood cell samples. Libraries were made using the immunoSEQ multiplex PCR assay. The multiplex PCR relied on a mix of 60 forward primers for TCR Vbeta segments and 13 reverse primers for TCR Jbeta segments. The CDR3 region of rearranged TCR beta genes was amplified from genomic DNA by a multiplex PCR assay. The Illumina HiSeq System was used to sequence the amplified TCR beta libraries as 87-base-pair reads. Per the original workflow: A later analysis tallied 75 million to 95 million unique TCR beta chains across the 666 repertoires, and around 10 million of those chains were shared by two or more donors. Raw reads were error-corrected and collapsed into unique sequences by a nearest-neighbor algorithm in which closely related sequences were merged to remove PCR and sequencing errors. To assign V, D and J gene segments, CDR3 sequences were aligned to IMGT reference sequences. Each retained sequence needed at least a six-nucleotide match to both a V gene segment and a J gene segment. A rearrangement was called productive if the CDR3 had no stop codons and remained in frame with V and J, and every other rearrangement was called non-productive. Following IMGT convention, CDR3 was defined as the stretch from the second conserved V-encoded cysteine to the conserved J-encoded phenylalanine. In an earlier analysis of around 640 of the donors, sequences lacking an unambiguous match to a single V gene segment were excluded. In an earlier analysis of more than 500 of the donors, a V segment was called functional when productive rearrangements were above 56.7%, and segregating when the standard deviation between donors exceeded 5%. A statistical classification framework was built for diagnosing cytomegalovirus status from the catalog of TCR beta chain sequences. V and J gene assignment, in a later analysis, came from comparing TCR nucleotide sequences with IMGT/GENE-DB human TR gene sequences. In a later analysis, CDR3 sequences and most-parsimonious VDJ recombination scenarios were assigned using the TCRdist pipeline. A later analysis defined each TCR beta chain by its CDR3 amino acid sequence plus V-gene family, and excluded reads lacking a unique V-gene family. As a way to deal with suspected cross-contamination and a sequencing artifact, a later analysis dropped hundreds of nucleotide sequences that were highly shared and had low generation probability. In a later analysis, a clonal expansion index was calculated for each public chain from normalized within-repertoire ranks of inferred template counts. Generation probabilities in a later analysis came from a VDJ recombination model fitted to out-of-frame rearrangements, and those results were checked against IGoR. In a later analysis, TCR-TCR, TCR-HLA and TCR-CMV co-occurrence was scored with hypergeometric tests, and a repertoire-size bias correction was applied to TCR pairs. To estimate false discovery rates, a later analysis permuted the HLA or CMV assignments 20 times. A later analysis grouped co-occurring TCRs with DBSCAN, adding TCRdist sequence similarity when clustering within HLA-allele-positive subsets. Repertoires with fewer than 30,000 or more than 120,000 public chains were left out of co-occurrence clustering, as were several repertoires with anomalous nucleotide sharing. In its TCRdb copy, this immuneACCESS table keeps in-frame sequences only and misses some clones. Where compared with another copy, unresolved V genes explain less than half of these, and the others have no known cause. V and J calls and clone size are those listed in that table; D and trimming were worked out from the DNA. The sample yields about 180,000 clones; around 76% were counted once. Approximately 1.4% of the sample belongs to the ten largest clones.

A remark on this clone: What this receptor recognizes is not known. No base-level quality is on record; no much larger clone is a single base apart.

The CDR3, cysteine through phenylalanine, is 15 amino acids long. The DNA shown is the 45-base CDR3, in frame from base 1. V loses 2 bases, J loses 2 bases, and the germline ends lie 14 bases apart. Per the germline V gene (reference sequence), SGHKS is the CDR1 and YYEKEE is the CDR2. Beyond this particular receptor, the publication reports: In vitro tests confirmed that three of the cytomegalovirus-associated TCR beta chains recognize cytomegalovirus antigens. Compared with the approximately 720-donor mean, donors in an Asian-associated ancestry cluster had fewer N-insertions in productive TCRs, according to a later genetic analysis. HLA typing was unavailable for some donors at each locus, so association tests used only the typed subset. Only TCR beta chains were sequenced in this cohort, and the absence of alpha or paired-chain data limited detectable features. In a later analysis, more than 15,000 TCR beta sequences were associated with specific HLA alleles at a false discovery rate of 0.05. According to a later analysis, TCR association rates differed among HLA loci, with DRB1 alleles showing the most associated TCRs and HLA-C alleles showing the fewest. For the cohort, immune exposure information was limited to CMV serostatus. In a later analysis, several top co-occurrence clusters were reported to appear linked to parvovirus B19, influenza, CMV and Epstein-Barr virus. A further reported finding was that TCR beta sequences accurately predicted the HLA-A and HLA-B alleles for most subjects in the first cohort. When HLA alleles, especially DR and DQ, strongly co-occurred, attributing TCR associations to individual alleles was difficult. According to a later analysis, most CMV-associated TCR beta chains appeared to be HLA-restricted, and the HLA associations seemed to be driven largely by CMV exposure. Compared with equally common non-associated chains, HLA-associated TCR beta chains in a later analysis were more clonally expanded and had lower generation probabilities. In an earlier analysis of approximately 590 of the donors, most TCR beta V segments were observed in productive rearrangements about 87% or about 30% of the time, broadly matching IMGT annotations. Most TCR sequences were seen in very few donors, while some public TCRs were found in many individuals. The authors suggested that the approach could potentially be generalized to other disease states and immunological phenotypes. The classifier was reported to diagnose cytomegalovirus status with high specificity and sensitivity in both the original cohort and the validation cohort. In the study, about 150 TCR beta chains were listed as associated with cytomegalovirus. Roughly uniform sequencing depth across donors was assumed in presence/absence analyses, although this assumption may not hold. The 87-base-pair reads could not distinguish some IMGT-functional V segments, including TRBV6-2 and TRBV6-3, so those segments were excluded. Some 15 rarely observed V segments, including chromosome 9 orphons, were excluded from the earlier analysis of just under 600 of the donors because counts were too low. A cluster of highly shared sequence variants was judged likely to be a technical artifact of the sequencing pipeline. In a later genetic analysis, a missense DCLRE1C variant was associated with V-gene and J-gene trimming of TCR beta chains, and the association was replicated in an independent cohort. Linkage disequilibrium might explain the correlated functional status among segregating V segments, but an unknown experimental factor could not be excluded.

The sequence links TRBV5-5 to TRBJ2-7; the D gene is not confidently resolved. The sequencing input was PBMCs. This clonotype was sampled from a man aged 40-49 years in good health and CMV-seronegative. The nucleotide sequence is TGTGCCAGCAGCTTCCCCCCAGGAATGGCCTACGAGCAGTACTTC. It is translated as CASSFPPGMAYEQYF.